This is a list of T cell receptor beta chains from one sample in a study of vaccination and CD4 T cells after COVID-19. MiXCR, run by TCRdb on the PCR reads, gives a single entry per CDR3 protein. Of about 4,900 distinct CDR3 sequences in the sample, roughly two fifths were seen once. No cognate antigen is known for these TCRs. Specimen: CD4+ T cells from blood, cultured in vitro. These TCRs come from a human donor in good health. CDR3s include the opening cysteine and the closing phenylalanine or tryptophan. A D gene is named only where the DNA matches it firmly. Some rows have no size entry. The others give once, few or many, or a class for an expanded clone.

length,D,size,J,V,DNA,CDR3
16,.,.,TRBJ1-2,TRBV19,TGTGCCAGTAGTCATACAGTAGGGGAGCCTAACTATGGCTACACCTTC,CASSHTVGEPNYGYTF
14,.,medium-sized,TRBJ1-6,TRBV6-1,TGTGCCAGCAGTGAGGGACCTGATAATTCACCCCTCCACTTT,CASSEGPDNSPLHF
12,.,.,TRBJ2-2,TRBV12-3/TRBV12-4,TGTGCCAGCCCCAGTTATACCGGGGAGCTGTTTTTT,CASPSYTGELFF
17,TRBD1,few,TRBJ1-2,TRBV6-5,TGTGCCAGCAGTTACTTCCCTAGGGACAGGGGATACTATGGCTACACCTTC,CASSYFPRDRGYYGYTF
14,.,.,TRBJ2-7,TRBV4-1,TGCGCCAGCAGCCAAGATTCGAGCAACTACGAGCAGTACTTC,CASSQDSSNYEQYF
15,TRBD1,.,TRBJ2-7,TRBV12-3/TRBV12-4,TGTGCCAGCAGCCAGGGACAGGGGGCGATCTACGAGCAGTACTTC,CASSQGQGAIYEQYF
11,.,few,TRBJ1-1,TRBV20-1,TGCAGTGCTATGTGGAACACTGAAGCTTTCTTT,CSAMWNTEAFF
14,.,few,TRBJ2-7,TRBV21-1,TGTGCCGGACAGGGGGACCCTTATTCCTACGAGCAGTACTTC,CAGQGDPYSYEQYF
13,.,.,TRBJ1-1,TRBV18,TGTGCCAGCTCACAGTCCAAGGACACTGAAGCTTTCTTT,CASSQSKDTEAFF
14,.,.,TRBJ1-1,TRBV6-1,TGTGCCAGCCGTCTTCATTTGGTAAACACTGAAGCTTTCTTT,CASRLHLVNTEAFF
16,TRBD1,.,TRBJ1-5,TRBV19,TGTGCCAGTAGTATTTCCGGACAGGGTGAGGTTCAGCCCCAGCATTTT,CASSISGQGEVQPQHF
14,.,once,TRBJ2-5,TRBV11-2,TGTGCCAGCAGCTTATCAGGAGGGCAACAGACCCAGTACTTC,CASSLSGGQQTQYF
17,.,few,TRBJ1-1,TRBV19,TGTGCCAGTATGAGCGGGGTCCCAGGGTTCCTGAACACTGAAGCTTTCTTT,CASMSGVPGFLNTEAFF
14,.,few,TRBJ2-5,TRBV7-9,TGTGCCAGCAGACAATCAGGCCCCCAAGAGACCCAGTACTTC,CASRQSGPQETQYF
13,.,few,TRBJ1-2,TRBV20-1,TGCAGTGCTGGTGACAGGACCTTAGCAGGCTACACCTTC,CSAGDRTLAGYTF
11,.,few,TRBJ1-5,TRBV5-6,TGTGCCAGCAGCTCCAATCAGCCCCAGCATTTT,CASSSNQPQHF
14,.,few,TRBJ1-2,TRBV20-1,TGCAGTGCAGTAAGCGGGGGGGGCGACTATGGCTACACCTTC,CSAVSGGGDYGYTF
16,TRBD2,.,TRBJ2-3,TRBV5-1,TGCGCCAGCAGAGGCGGGGGGAGTAGAGTAAGAGATACGCAGTATTTT,CASRGGGSRVRDTQYF
15,TRBD1,few,TRBJ1-1,TRBV20-1,TGCAGTGCTAGAGACTCTGGGACAGCGAACACTGAAGCTTTCTTT,CSARDSGTANTEAFF
13,.,few,TRBJ1-1,TRBV7-6,TGTGCCAGCAGCTTATGGGAGAACACTGAAGCTTTCTTT,CASSLWENTEAFF
14,.,.,TRBJ1-1,TRBV20-1,TGCAGTGCCCCCCACGGGGCGATGAACACTGAAGCTTTCTTT,CSAPHGAMNTEAFF
14,.,.,TRBJ1-2,TRBV5-4,TGTGCCAGCAGCTTGGGTGGGACTAACTATGGCTACACCTTC,CASSLGGTNYGYTF
14,.,once,TRBJ1-1,TRBV6-1,TGTGCCAGCAGTGATCAGGGGATGAACACTGAAGCTTTCTTT,CASSDQGMNTEAFF
19,TRBD2,.,TRBJ2-3,TRBV7-3,TGTGCCAGCAGCTTAATGGGCCTAGCGGGGGGGCGGCGCACAGATACGCAGTATTTT,CASSLMGLAGGRRTDTQYF
13,.,few,TRBJ1-5,TRBV11-2,TGTGCCAGCAGCTCCCATAGCAATCAGCCCCAGCATTTT,CASSSHSNQPQHF
13,.,few,TRBJ1-2,TRBV10-3,TGTGCCTTATCATATCAGAGCACGTATGGCTACACCTTC,CALSYQSTYGYTF
11,.,few,TRBJ1-2,TRBV6-1,TGTGCCAGCAGTGAAGGGGGCGGCTACACCTTC,CASSEGGGYTF
13,TRBD1,.,TRBJ1-6,TRBV20-1,TGCAGTGCTAGCGGGACAGTCGGGTTGCCCCTCCACTTT,CSASGTVGLPLHF
13,.,few,TRBJ1-6,TRBV19,TGTGCCAGTAGTACTGGACAGCCCACACCCCTCCACTTT,CASSTGQPTPLHF
14,.,.,TRBJ1-1,TRBV7-9,TGTGCCAGCAGCTACGCCGCGGGTGTGGTTGAAGCTTTCTTT,CASSYAAGVVEAFF
16,TRBD1,.,TRBJ1-1,TRBV6-2/TRBV6-3,TGTGCCAGCAGTCTTACCTCGACAGGGGTTGACACTGAAGCTTTCTTT,CASSLTSTGVDTEAFF
13,.,.,TRBJ1-1,TRBV5-1,TGCGCCAGCAGAATAACAGGGACCACTGAAGCTTTCTTT,CASRITGTTEAFF
13,TRBD1,medium-sized,TRBJ2-7,TRBV27,TGTGCCAGCAGAAGACAGGGATCCTACGAGCAGTACTTC,CASRRQGSYEQYF
13,.,.,TRBJ1-6,TRBV10-2,TGCGCCAGCAGATCAGGGAACGATTCACCCCTCCACTTT,CASRSGNDSPLHF
14,.,.,TRBJ2-3,TRBV27,TGTGCCAGCAGTTTAGGGCCGACCCCAGATACGCAGTATTTT,CASSLGPTPDTQYF
15,TRBD2,.,TRBJ2-3,TRBV27,TGTGCCAGCAGTTCAGCGGGGGGAAACACAGATACGCAGTATTTT,CASSSAGGNTDTQYF